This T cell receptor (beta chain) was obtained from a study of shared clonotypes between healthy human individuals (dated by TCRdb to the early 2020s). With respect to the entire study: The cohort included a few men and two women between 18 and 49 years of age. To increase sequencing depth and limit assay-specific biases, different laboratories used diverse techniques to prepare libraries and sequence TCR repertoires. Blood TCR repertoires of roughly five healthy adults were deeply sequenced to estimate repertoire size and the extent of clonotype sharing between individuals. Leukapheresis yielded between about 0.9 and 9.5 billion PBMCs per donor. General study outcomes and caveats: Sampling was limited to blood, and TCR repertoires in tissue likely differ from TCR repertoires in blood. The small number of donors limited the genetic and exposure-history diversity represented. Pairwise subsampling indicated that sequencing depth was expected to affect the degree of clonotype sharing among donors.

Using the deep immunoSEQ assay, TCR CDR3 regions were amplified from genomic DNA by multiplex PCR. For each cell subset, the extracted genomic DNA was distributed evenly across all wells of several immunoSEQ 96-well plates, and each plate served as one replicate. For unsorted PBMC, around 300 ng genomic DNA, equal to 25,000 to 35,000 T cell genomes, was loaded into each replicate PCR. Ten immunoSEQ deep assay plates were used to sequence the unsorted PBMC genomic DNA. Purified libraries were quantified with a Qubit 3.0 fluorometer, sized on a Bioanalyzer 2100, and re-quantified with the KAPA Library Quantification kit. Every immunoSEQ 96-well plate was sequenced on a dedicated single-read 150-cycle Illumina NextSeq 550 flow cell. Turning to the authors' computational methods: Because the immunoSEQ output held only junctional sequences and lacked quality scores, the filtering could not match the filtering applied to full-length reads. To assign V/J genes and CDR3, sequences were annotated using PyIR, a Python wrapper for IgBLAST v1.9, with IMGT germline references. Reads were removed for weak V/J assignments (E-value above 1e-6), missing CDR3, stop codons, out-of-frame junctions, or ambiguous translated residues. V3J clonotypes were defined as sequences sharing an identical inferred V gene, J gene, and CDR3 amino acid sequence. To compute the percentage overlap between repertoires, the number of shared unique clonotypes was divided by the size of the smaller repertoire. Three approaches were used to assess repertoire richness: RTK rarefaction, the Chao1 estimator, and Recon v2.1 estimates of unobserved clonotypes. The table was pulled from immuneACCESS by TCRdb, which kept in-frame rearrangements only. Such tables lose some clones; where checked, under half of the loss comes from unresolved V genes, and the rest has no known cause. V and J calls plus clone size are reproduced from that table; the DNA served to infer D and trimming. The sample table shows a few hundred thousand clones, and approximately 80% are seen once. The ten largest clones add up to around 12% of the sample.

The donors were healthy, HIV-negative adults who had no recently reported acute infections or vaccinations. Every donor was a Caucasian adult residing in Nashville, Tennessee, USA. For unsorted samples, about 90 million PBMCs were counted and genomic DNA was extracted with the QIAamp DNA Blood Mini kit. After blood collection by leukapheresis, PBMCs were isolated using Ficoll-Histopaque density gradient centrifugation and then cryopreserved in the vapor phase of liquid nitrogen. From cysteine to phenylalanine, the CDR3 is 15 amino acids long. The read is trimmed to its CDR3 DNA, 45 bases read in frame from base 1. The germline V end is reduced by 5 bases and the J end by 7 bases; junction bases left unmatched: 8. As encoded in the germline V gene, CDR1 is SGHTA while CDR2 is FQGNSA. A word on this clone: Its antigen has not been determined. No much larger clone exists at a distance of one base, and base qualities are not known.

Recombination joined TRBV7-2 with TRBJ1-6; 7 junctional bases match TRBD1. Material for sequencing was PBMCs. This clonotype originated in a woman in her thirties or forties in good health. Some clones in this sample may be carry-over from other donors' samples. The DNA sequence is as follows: TGTGCCAGCAGCCGACAGGGAGGGGGAAATTCACCCCTCCACTTT. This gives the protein CASSRQGGGNSPLHF.